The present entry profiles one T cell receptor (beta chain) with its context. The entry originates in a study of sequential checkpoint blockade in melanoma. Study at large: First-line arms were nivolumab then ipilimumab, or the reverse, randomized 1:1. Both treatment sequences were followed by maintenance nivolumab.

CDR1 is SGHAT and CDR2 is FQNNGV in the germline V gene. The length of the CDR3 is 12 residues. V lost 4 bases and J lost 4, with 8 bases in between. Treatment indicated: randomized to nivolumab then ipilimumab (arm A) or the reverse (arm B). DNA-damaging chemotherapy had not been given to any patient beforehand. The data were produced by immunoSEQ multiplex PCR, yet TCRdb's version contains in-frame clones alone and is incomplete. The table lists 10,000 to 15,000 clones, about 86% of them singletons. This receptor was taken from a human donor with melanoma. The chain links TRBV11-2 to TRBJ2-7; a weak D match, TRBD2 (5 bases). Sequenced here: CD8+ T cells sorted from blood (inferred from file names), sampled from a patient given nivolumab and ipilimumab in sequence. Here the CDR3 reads CASSSRGYEQYF. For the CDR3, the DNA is TGTGCCAGCAGCTCCCGGGGTTACGAGCAGTACTTC.